A selection of T cell receptor beta chains follows, all from one sample in a study of regulatory T cells in long-lasting Graves disease. TCRdb recomputed calls from the multiplex PCR reads with MiXCR, one row per CDR3 protein. The sample has roughly 500,000 distinct CDR3 sequences, 20% to 25% seen once. This sample comprised peripheral blood mononuclear cells (PBMCs), obtained when the disease was refractory, from a patient treated with antithyroid drugs. The receptors were gathered from a female donor with Graves disease. The CDR3 runs from the conserved cysteine through the conserved F or W. A D gene is named only where the DNA matches it firmly. Size is omitted from some rows. Given values are once, few, many or a class for expanded clones.

D gene	V gene	clone size	J gene	CDR3 protein	CDR3 DNA
NA	TRBV6-2/TRBV6-3	few	TRBJ1-6	CASSETAPLHF	TGTGCCAGCAGTGAGACAGCACCCCTCCACTTT
NA	TRBV28	NA	TRBJ1-6	CASSKPGRSNNSPLHF	TGTGCCAGCAGTAAGCCAGGGAGATCGAATAATTCACCCCTCCACTTT
TRBD1	TRBV5-6	NA	TRBJ1-5	CASSLLGQGNQPQHF	TGTGCCAGCAGCTTATTGGGACAGGGAAATCAGCCCCAGCATTTT
TRBD1	TRBV27	many	TRBJ1-1	CASSPKGQGWTEAFF	TGTGCCAGCAGCCCCAAGGGACAGGGTTGGACTGAAGCTTTCTTT
NA	TRBV11-2	NA	TRBJ1-4	CASSLQDTGEKLSF	TGTGCCAGCAGCTTACAGGACACGGGTGAAAAACTGTCTTTT
TRBD1	TRBV28	NA	TRBJ2-7	CASSGGQGVSGQYF	TGTGCCAGCAGCGGGGGACAGGGGGTTAGTGGGCAGTACTTC
TRBD2	TRBV13	NA	TRBJ2-7	CASSPGLASDLEQYF	TGTGCCAGCAGCCCTGGACTAGCCTCGGACCTAGAGCAGTACTTC
NA	TRBV28	NA	TRBJ1-6	CASSLGWGVNSPLHF	TGTGCCAGCAGTTTGGGATGGGGGGTTAATTCACCCCTCCACTTT
NA	TRBV3-1	many	TRBJ2-5	CASSLRLISQETQYF	TGTGCCAGCAGCCTCCGACTAATATCTCAAGAGACCCAGTACTTC
NA	TRBV10-2	few	TRBJ1-2	CASSVDRNYGYTF	TGCGCCAGCAGTGTGGACAGAAACTATGGCTACACCTTC
TRBD2	TRBV28	NA	TRBJ2-1	CASRVSATSGGDEQFF	TGTGCCAGTAGAGTTTCGGCGACTAGCGGGGGGGATGAGCAGTTCTTC
NA	TRBV7-9	NA	TRBJ2-5	CASSRTVETQYF	TGTGCCAGCAGCCGGACAGTTGAGACCCAGTACTTC
NA	TRBV19	NA	TRBJ2-7	CASSIAASYEQYF	TGTGCCAGTAGTATAGCGGCCTCCTACGAGCAGTACTTC
NA	TRBV28	many	TRBJ2-6	CASSLGTPFSGANVLTF	TGTGCCAGCAGTCTTGGGACTCCATTCTCTGGGGCCAACGTCCTGACTTTC
NA	TRBV7-6	many	TRBJ2-7	CASSPDLNRPYEQYF	TGTGCCAGCAGCCCAGACCTGAACAGACCCTACGAGCAGTACTTC
NA	TRBV7-8	many	TRBJ1-6	CASSNRYGERSPLHF	TGTGCCAGCAGCAACCGATACGGGGAAAGATCACCCCTCCACTTT
NA	TRBV28	few	TRBJ2-2	CASSAGSFGVTGELFF	TGTGCCAGCTCCGCGGGTTCATTTGGGGTCACCGGGGAGCTGTTTTTT
NA	TRBV4-3	NA	TRBJ2-2	CASSQGARTLNTGELFF	TGCGCCAGCAGCCAAGGGGCTCGGACATTGAACACCGGGGAGCTGTTTTTT
TRBD2	TRBV12-3/TRBV12-4	NA	TRBJ2-7	CASSRWLGGLAGEQYF	TGTGCCAGCAGTCGGTGGCTTGGGGGACTAGCTGGCGAGCAGTACTTC
NA	TRBV7-2	many	TRBJ2-5	CASNRPGTHQETQYF	TGTGCCAGCAACAGACCCGGGACACACCAAGAGACCCAGTACTTC
NA	TRBV28	many	TRBJ2-5	CASSRRPGLASRETQYF	TGTGCCAGCAGCCGCCGCCCAGGGTTAGCCTCCAGAGAGACCCAGTACTTC
TRBD2	TRBV5-1	NA	TRBJ2-3	CASSTGTSAHQQYF	TGCGCCAGCAGCACCGGGACTAGCGCGCACCAGCAGTATTTT
NA	TRBV28	many	TRBJ2-7	CASSFLGINYEQYF	TGTGCCAGCAGTTTCCTAGGGATCAACTACGAGCAGTACTTC
TRBD2	TRBV11-2	few	TRBJ2-4	CASSPGTSGNLAKNIQYF	TGTGCCAGCAGCCCCGGGACTAGCGGGAATCTAGCCAAAAACATTCAGTACTTC
NA	TRBV15	many	TRBJ2-5	CATYEQETQYF	TGTGCCACCTATGAGCAAGAGACCCAGTACTTC
NA	TRBV7-9	NA	TRBJ2-7	CASSYMGAKLRNEQYF	TGTGCCAGCAGCTATATGGGGGCGAAACTTCGTAACGAGCAGTACTTC
NA	TRBV5-1	NA	TRBJ1-2	CASSFQGPHYGYTF	TGCGCCAGCAGCTTTCAGGGGCCTCACTATGGCTACACCTTC
NA	TRBV25-1	few	TRBJ2-5	CASSEYLGETQYF	TGTGCCAGCAGTGAATATCTAGGAGAGACCCAGTACTTC
NA	TRBV7-9	few	TRBJ2-5	CATTPGTTRETQYF	TGTGCCACCACCCCCGGGACCACCAGGGAGACCCAGTACTTC
TRBD2	TRBV11-2	NA	TRBJ2-7	CASSFGLAGGAYEQYF	TGTGCCAGCAGCTTCGGACTAGCGGGGGGTGCCTACGAGCAGTACTTC
TRBD1	TRBV9	NA	TRBJ1-1	CASSETGASVNTEAFF	TGTGCCAGCAGCGAGACAGGGGCGAGCGTGAACACTGAAGCTTTCTTT
NA	TRBV11-2	many	TRBJ1-2	CASSLGSQVPYGYTF	TGTGCCAGCAGCTTAGGCTCCCAGGTGCCCTATGGCTACACCTTC
TRBD2	TRBV25-1	once	TRBJ2-7	CASTAGGRPPYEQYF	TGTGCCAGCACAGCGGGGGGAAGGCCTCCCTACGAGCAGTACTTC
TRBD2	TRBV2	NA	TRBJ2-3	CASRPPGLAGTDTQYF	TGTGCCAGCAGGCCTCCCGGACTAGCGGGCACAGATACGCAGTATTTT
NA	TRBV5-1	few	TRBJ2-2	CASSSEGGGKSTGELFF	TGCGCCAGCAGCTCCGAAGGGGGGGGGAAGAGCACCGGGGAGCTGTTTTTT
NA	TRBV28	NA	TRBJ2-6	CASSLGLSSGANVLTF	TGTGCCAGCAGTTTGGGACTGAGCTCTGGGGCCAACGTCCTGACTTTC
TRBD1	TRBV6-1	few	TRBJ1-2	CASRPDRGIVYGYTF	TGTGCCAGCAGGCCTGACAGGGGGATAGTCTATGGCTACACCTTC
NA	TRBV6-1	NA	TRBJ1-5	CASTLTGKWDQPQHF	TGTGCCAGCACCCTTACAGGGAAATGGGATCAGCCCCAGCATTTT
NA	TRBV5-6	NA	TRBJ1-1	CASSFTGKSEAFF	TGTGCCAGCAGTTTCACAGGGAAATCTGAAGCTTTCTTT
NA	TRBV6-6	NA	TRBJ2-2	CASSYSENTGELFF	TGTGCCAGCAGTTACTCGGAGAACACCGGGGAGCTGTTTTTT
NA	TRBV20-1	few	TRBJ2-7	CSARDPTGYSYEQYF	TGCAGTGCTAGAGACCCCACGGGATACTCCTACGAGCAGTACTTC
NA	TRBV12-3/TRBV12-4	many	TRBJ1-2	CASSLAVGQIPYGYTF	TGTGCCAGCAGTTTAGCGGTCGGACAGATTCCCTATGGCTACACCTTC
NA	TRBV18	NA	TRBJ1-1	CASSPRHTEAFF	TGTGCCAGCTCACCCCGACACACTGAAGCTTTCTTT
TRBD1	TRBV28	many	TRBJ2-7	CASTAGQGGYEQYF	TGTGCCAGCACCGCCGGACAGGGCGGGTACGAGCAGTACTTC
NA	TRBV5-1	many	TRBJ2-7	CASSLSQGTNYEQYF	TGCGCCAGCAGCTTGAGCCAGGGCACAAACTACGAGCAGTACTTC
NA	TRBV28	many	TRBJ2-7	CASSLLATVSEQYF	TGTGCCAGCAGCCTTTTGGCTACCGTCTCCGAGCAGTACTTC
TRBD1	TRBV7-8	many	TRBJ1-2	CASSLPRDRGPFNYGYTF	TGTGCCAGCAGCTTACCCCGGGACAGGGGCCCATTTAACTATGGCTACACCTTC
TRBD1	TRBV4-1	NA	TRBJ2-7	CASSQDVGDRGHEQYF	TGCGCCAGCAGCCAAGATGTGGGGGACAGGGGCCACGAGCAGTACTTC
TRBD1	TRBV7-9	many	TRBJ1-2	CASVRDRVPAF	TGTGCCAGCGTTCGGGACAGAGTACCCGCCTTC
NA	TRBV4-3	NA	TRBJ1-1	CTSSRGRYATEAFF	TGCACCAGCAGCCGAGGAAGGTACGCGACTGAAGCTTTCTTT
TRBD1	TRBV4-1	NA	TRBJ1-5	CASSQWDRVQPQHF	TGCGCCAGCAGCCAATGGGACAGGGTACAGCCCCAGCATTTT
NA	TRBV6-5	many	TRBJ2-5	CASSFLPRGGETQYF	TGTGCCAGCAGTTTCCTCCCACGGGGAGGCGAGACCCAGTACTTC
TRBD1	TRBV20-1	NA	TRBJ2-5	CSARRTGGDWARETQYF	TGCAGTGCTAGACGGACAGGGGGGGACTGGGCGCGAGAGACCCAGTACTTC
NA	TRBV7-9	many	TRBJ1-1	CASSLDSMNTEAFF	TGTGCCAGCAGCTTAGACAGTATGAACACTGAAGCTTTCTTT
NA	TRBV7-3	NA	TRBJ2-7	CASSPNGGGYEQYF	TGTGCCAGCAGCCCCAACGGTGGGGGTTACGAGCAGTACTTC
TRBD1	TRBV19	few	TRBJ2-7	CASSLGTGHSYEQYF	TGTGCCAGTAGTCTCGGGACAGGCCACTCCTACGAGCAGTACTTC
TRBD2	TRBV20-1	NA	TRBJ2-3	CSAGASGGSDTQYF	TGCAGTGCCGGCGCCAGCGGGGGATCAGATACGCAGTATTTT